Presented here are 15 T cell receptor beta chains from one specimen sequenced in a study of shared clonotypes between healthy human individuals. The method was immunoSEQ multiplex PCR; TCRdb's version includes in-frame clones alone and lacks a portion of them. The sample carries around 440,000 clones, around 77% recorded once. Sequencing was done on a sample of PBMCs. Every receptor here comes from a woman between 40 and 55 years old in good health. Some clones in this sample may be carry-over from other donors' samples.

The V and J genes are TRBV10-2 and TRBJ2-3, with D uncertain. The V end was cut by 3 bases, the J end by 2 bases, with 15 bases between. CDR1 is WSHSY and CDR2 is SAAADI in the germline V gene. The CDR3 is made up of 16 amino acids. The CDR3 DNA reads TGCGCCAGCAGTGACCGATTGAGAGCGAACACAGATACGCAGTATTTT. Amino acid sequence: CASSDRLRANTDTQYF.

The DNA for the CDR3 is TGTGCCACCAGCAGAGATCCCGGGGACCTAAACATTCAGTACTTC. Translation: CATSRDPGDLNIQYF. The chain couples TRBV15 to TRBJ2-4; D may be TRBD1 or TRBD2 (5 bases each). V shed 0 bases and J shed 6 bases, with 12 bases lying between them. Germline values: CDR1 LNHNV, CDR2 YYDKDF (reference sequence). The CDR3 is 15 amino acids. The whole variable domain, filled in from reference TRBV15 and TRBJ2-4, reads DAMVIQNPRYQVTQFGKPVTLSCSQTLNHNVMYWYQQKSSQAPKLLFHYYDKDFNNEADTPDNFQSRRPNTSFCFLDIRSPGLGDTAMYLCATSRDPGDLNIQYFGAGTRLSVL.

Concerning this clone itself: One end of the junction is discordant with germline, which a read error may explain. The V call is TRBV5-8, the J call TRBJ2-7; 8 nucleotides line up with TRBD1. The CDR3 runs to 11 residues. Germline CDR1 is SGHTS and CDR2 is YDEGEE. CDR3 loop: CASSLSGQAAF. As DNA, the CDR3 is TGTGCCAGCAGCTTATCGGGACAGGCTGCGTTC. Drawing the rest from reference TRBV5-8 and TRBJ2-7, the complete variable domain is EAGVTQSPTHLIKTRGQQATLRCSPISGHTSVYWYQQALGLGLQFLLWYDEGEERNRGNFPPRFSGRQFPNYSSELNVNALELEDSALYLCASSLSGQAAFGPGTRLTVT.

The chain is built from TRBV27 and TRBJ1-2; 9 positions agree with TRBD1. The V gene end was trimmed by 5 bases and the J gene end by 3 bases; junction bases not matched to a gene: 7. This CDR3 has 15 residues. The germline CDR1 and CDR2 sequences are MNHEY and SMNVEV (reference sequence). CDR3 DNA: TGTGCCAGCAGTCGATCCGGACAGGGGTACTATGGCTACACCTTC. It translates to CASSRSGQGYYGYTF.

This clone was counted only a few times. The chain combines TRBV28 with TRBJ1-5; tentative D call: TRBD1 (5 bases). This CDR3 spans 14 amino acids. The germline V gene has CDR1 MDHEN and CDR2 SYDVKM. The V end was cut by 5 bases, the J end by 6 bases, with 14 bases between. CDR3 DNA sequence: TGTGCCAGCAGTCCCCCAGGGAGGCTTCAGCCCCAGCATTTT. It translates to CASSPPGRLQPQHF.

The chain combines TRBV7-9 with TRBJ2-5; D not resolved. CDR1 SEHNR and CDR2 FQNEAQ come from the germline V gene (reference sequence). The CDR3 loop spans 14 amino acids. V gave up 2 bases and J gave up 1 base, with 8 bases separating them. CDR3 bases: TGTGCCAGCAGCTTATTAATAGTCCAAGAGACCCAGTACTTC. It specifies CASSLLIVQETQYF.

This sequence joins TRBV10-3 and TRBJ2-1; D is unresolved. V was pared by 6 bases and J by 1 base, with 7 bases between. Germline V gives CDR1 ENHRY, CDR2 SYGVKD. This CDR3 is 13 amino acids long. The CDR3 sequence is CAIRGGSYNEQFF. CDR3 DNA sequence: TGTGCCATCAGGGGCGGATCCTACAATGAGCAGTTCTTC.

The V gene is TRBV28, the J gene TRBJ1-1; 8 bases are a match to TRBD1. The CDR3 has 16 residues. Trimming cost V 5 bases and J 2 bases; bases outside gene matches: 10. Per germline, CDR1 MDHEN and CDR2 SYDVKM. The CDR3 nucleotides are TGTGCCAGCAGTCCCCGACAGGGGCGCCCTAACACTGAAGCTTTCTTT. Residues: CASSPRQGRPNTEAFF.

J is TRBJ2-7 and V is TRBV6-1; D not resolved. The V end lost 8 bases, the J end lost 2 bases, and 19 bases lay between the germline ends. CDR1 and CDR2 from the germline V gene are MNHNS and SASEGT. The CDR3 extends over 15 amino acids. As DNA, the CDR3 is TGTGCCAGCCGACGAAGAATCGACTGGACCTACGAGCAGTACTTC. Its translation is CASRRRIDWTYEQYF.

Worth noting for this clone: This likely reflects a read error, since a far larger clone is one base away. This chain links TRBV7-9 with TRBJ2-7; D possibly uses TRBD1 or TRBD2 (5 bases each). The CDR3 contains 12 residues. Germline CDR1 and CDR2: SEHNR and FQNEAQ (reference sequence). CDR3 protein: CASSFGLGEQHF. The CDR3 DNA sequence: TGTGCCAGCAGCTTTGGACTGGGGGAGCAGCACTTC.

Note on this clone: A read error is likely here: a far larger clone is one base away. The chain combines TRBV30 with TRBJ2-1; a weak D match, TRBD2 (5 bases). Germline CDR1 and CDR2: GTSNPN and SVGIG (reference sequence). The V and J ends lost 5 bases and 2 bases respectively, with 13 bases between them. This CDR3 is 14 amino acids long. The CDR3 DNA reads as TGTGCCTGGCCACCTTCGGGGACCTACAATGAGCAGTTCTTC. This encodes CAWPPSGTYNEQFF.

The chain uses TRBV28 and TRBJ2-1; either TRBD1 or TRBD2 may fit D (5 bases each). From germline, CDR1 is MDHEN and CDR2 SYDVKM. The CDR3 totals 15 residues. Deletions cut 7 bases from V and 2 bases from J, with 15 bases between. The CDR3 protein is CASTSGTGTYNEQFF. The CDR3, as DNA: TGTGCCAGCACCTCCGGGACGGGCACCTACAATGAGCAGTTCTTC.

V gene TRBV7-2 combines with J gene TRBJ1-3; 9 bases map to TRBD1. Germline V gives CDR1 SGHTA, CDR2 FQGNSA. The V segment lost 1 base and the J segment 9 bases; nucleotides outside the gene matches: 7. The CDR3 contains 15 residues. CDR3 sequence (DNA): TGTGCCAGCAGCTTAGGGACAGGGGTTGGTGTCACCATATATTTT. Amino acid sequence: CASSLGTGVGVTIYF.

This sequence joins TRBV5-1 and TRBJ2-3; TRBD2 matches at 10 bases. Trimming took 1 base from V and 1 from J; bases not matched to a gene: 12. The CDR3 covers 19 residues. From germline, CDR1 is SGHRS and CDR2 YFSETQ. The CDR3 nucleotides read TGCGCCAGCAGCTTGTCTAGGGGCCTAGCGGGAGAGGGCACAGATACGCAGTATTTT. It specifies CASSLSRGLAGEGTDTQYF.

The J gene is TRBJ2-1, the V gene TRBV4-1; TRBD2 agrees at 7 bases. Germline assignment: CDR1 MGHRA and CDR2 YSYEKL. V dropped 2 bases and J dropped 1; count of bases not matched to a gene: 5. CDR3 length: 16 amino acids. Here the CDR3 DNA reads TGCGCCAGCAGCCAACCAACTAGCGCTTCCTACAATGAGCAGTTCTTC. Translated, it gives CASSQPTSASYNEQFF.